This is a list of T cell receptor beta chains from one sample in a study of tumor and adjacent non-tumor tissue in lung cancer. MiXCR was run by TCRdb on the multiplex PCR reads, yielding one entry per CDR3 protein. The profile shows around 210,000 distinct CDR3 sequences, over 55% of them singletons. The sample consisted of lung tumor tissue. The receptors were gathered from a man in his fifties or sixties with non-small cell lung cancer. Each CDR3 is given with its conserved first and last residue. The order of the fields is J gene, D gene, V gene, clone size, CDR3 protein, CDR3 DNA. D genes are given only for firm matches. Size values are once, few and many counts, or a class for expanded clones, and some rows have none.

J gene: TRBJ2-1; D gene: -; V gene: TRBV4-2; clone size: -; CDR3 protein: CTSSQVDRDNEQFF; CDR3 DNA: TGTACCAGCAGCCAAGTGGACAGAGACAATGAGCAGTTCTTC
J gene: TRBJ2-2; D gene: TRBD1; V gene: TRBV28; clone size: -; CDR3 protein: CASSTPGQGTGELFF; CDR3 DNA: TGTGCCAGCAGCACGCCGGGACAGGGGACCGGGGAGCTGTTTTTT
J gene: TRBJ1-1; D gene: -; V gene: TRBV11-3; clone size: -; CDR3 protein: CASNIDRLFEAFF; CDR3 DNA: TGTGCCAGCAACATAGACCGGCTGTTTGAAGCTTTCTTT
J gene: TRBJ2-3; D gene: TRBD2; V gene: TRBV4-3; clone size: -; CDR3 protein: CASRQDFPWLAGGTDTQYF; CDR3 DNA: TGCGCCAGCAGGCAAGATTTCCCTTGGCTAGCGGGAGGAACAGATACGCAGTATTTT
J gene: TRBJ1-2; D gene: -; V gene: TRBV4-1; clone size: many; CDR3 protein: CASSQGAAVVYGYTF; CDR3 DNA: TGCGCCAGCAGCCAAGGGGCAGCGGTTGTCTATGGCTACACCTTC
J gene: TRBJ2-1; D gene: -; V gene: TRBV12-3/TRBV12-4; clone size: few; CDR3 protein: CASSLGGYNEQFF; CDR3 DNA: TGTGCCAGCAGTTTAGGGGGCTACAATGAGCAGTTCTTC
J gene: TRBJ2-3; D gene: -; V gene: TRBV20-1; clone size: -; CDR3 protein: CSARPLSSTDMQYF; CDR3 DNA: TGCAGTGCTAGGCCCCTCTCAAGTACAGATATGCAGTATTTT
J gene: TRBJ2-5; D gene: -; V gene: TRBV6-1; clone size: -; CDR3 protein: CTSSATRSGETQYF; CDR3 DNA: TGTACCAGCAGCGCGACTAGGTCGGGAGAGACCCAGTACTTC
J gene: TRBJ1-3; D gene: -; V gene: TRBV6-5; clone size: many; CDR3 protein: CASSSTQGSGNTIYF; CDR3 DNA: TGTGCCAGCAGCTCCACGCAGGGCTCTGGAAACACCATATATTTT
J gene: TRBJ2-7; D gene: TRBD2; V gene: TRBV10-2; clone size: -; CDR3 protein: CASHRGTSGLNEQYF; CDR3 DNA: TGCGCTAGCCACCGGGGGACTAGCGGCCTTAATGAGCAGTACTTC
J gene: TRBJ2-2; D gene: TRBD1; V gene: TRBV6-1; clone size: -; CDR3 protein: CASSLTGEAGELFF; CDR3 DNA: TGTGCCAGCAGTCTTACAGGGGAAGCCGGGGAGCTGTTTTTT
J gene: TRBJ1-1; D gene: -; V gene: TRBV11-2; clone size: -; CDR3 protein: CASSLCGKDFAFF; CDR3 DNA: TGTGCCAGCAGCTTGTGCGGCAAGGATTTCGCTTTCTTT
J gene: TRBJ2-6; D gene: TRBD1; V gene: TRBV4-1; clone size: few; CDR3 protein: CASSQAYPGQGAPGANVLTF; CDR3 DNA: TGCGCCAGCAGCCAAGCTTATCCGGGACAGGGGGCGCCTGGGGCCAACGTCCTGACTTTC
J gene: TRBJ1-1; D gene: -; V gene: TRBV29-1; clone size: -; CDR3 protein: CSSYGGGVTEAFF; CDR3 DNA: TGCAGCTCCTATGGGGGGGGTGTCACTGAAGCTTTCTTT
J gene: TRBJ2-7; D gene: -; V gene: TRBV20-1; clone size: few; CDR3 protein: CSIGMTGKSYEQYF; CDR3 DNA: TGCAGTATTGGCATGACGGGGAAGTCCTACGAGCAGTACTTC
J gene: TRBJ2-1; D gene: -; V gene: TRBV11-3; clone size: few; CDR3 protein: CASNLDWSSYNEQFF; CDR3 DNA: TGTGCTAGCAACTTGGACTGGAGCTCCTACAATGAGCAGTTCTTC
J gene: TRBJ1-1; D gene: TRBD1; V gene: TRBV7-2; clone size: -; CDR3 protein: CASNWDSPSVGTEAFF; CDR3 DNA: TGTGCCAGCAACTGGGACAGCCCGAGTGTGGGCACTGAAGCTTTCTTT
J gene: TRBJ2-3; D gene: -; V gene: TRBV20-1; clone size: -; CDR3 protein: CSAEQGRLGTDTQYF; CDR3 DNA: TGCAGTGCTGAGCAGGGACGGCTTGGCACAGATACGCAGTATTTT
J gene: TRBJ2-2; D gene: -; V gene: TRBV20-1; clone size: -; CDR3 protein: CSARGPGCNTGELFF; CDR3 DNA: TGCAGTGCTAGAGGGCCAGGGTGTAACACCGGGGAGCTGTTTTTT
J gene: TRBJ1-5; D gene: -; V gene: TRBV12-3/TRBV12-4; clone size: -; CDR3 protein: CASSFGIPAQHF; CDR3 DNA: TGTGCCAGCAGTTTTGGGATTCCGGCCCAGCATTTT
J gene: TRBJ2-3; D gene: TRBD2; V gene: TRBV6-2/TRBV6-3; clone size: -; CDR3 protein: CASRSTSGSALDTQYF; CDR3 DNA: TGTGCCAGCAGATCGACTAGCGGGAGTGCCCTTGATACGCAGTATTTT
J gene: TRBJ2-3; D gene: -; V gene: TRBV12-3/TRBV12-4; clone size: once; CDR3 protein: CASRVAKGADTQYF; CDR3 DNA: TGTGCCAGCAGAGTCGCTAAAGGAGCAGATACGCAGTATTTT
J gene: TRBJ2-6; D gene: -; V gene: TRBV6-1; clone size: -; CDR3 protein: CASSEQLLTGANILTF; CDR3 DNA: TGTGCCAGCAGTGAACAGTTGCTCACGGGGGCCAACATCCTGACTTTC
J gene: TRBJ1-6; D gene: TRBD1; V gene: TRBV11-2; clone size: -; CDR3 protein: CASSLETGVFSPLHF; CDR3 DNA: TGTGCCAGCAGTTTAGAAACAGGGGTCTTTTCACCCCTCCACTTT
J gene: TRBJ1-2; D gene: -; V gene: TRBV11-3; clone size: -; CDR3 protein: CASSSGTAASNYGYTF; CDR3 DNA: TGTGCCAGCAGCTCCGGGACCGCCGCATCTAACTATGGCTACACCTTC
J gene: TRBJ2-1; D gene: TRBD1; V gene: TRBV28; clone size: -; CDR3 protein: CASNSPDREGNEQFF; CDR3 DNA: TGTGCTAGCAACAGCCCGGACAGGGAAGGAAATGAGCAGTTCTTC
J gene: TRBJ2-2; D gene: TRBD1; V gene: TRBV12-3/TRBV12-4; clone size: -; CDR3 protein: CVSSHRGLGVELFF; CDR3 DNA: TGTGTCAGCAGCCACAGGGGGCTTGGCGTGGAGCTGTTTTTT
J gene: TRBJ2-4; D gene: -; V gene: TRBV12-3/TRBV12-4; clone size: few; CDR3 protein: CASSFPGVAKNIQYF; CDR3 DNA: TGTGCCAGCAGTTTCCCGGGGGTTGCCAAAAACATTCAGTACTTC
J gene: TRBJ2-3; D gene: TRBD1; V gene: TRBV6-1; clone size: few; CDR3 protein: CAGGQGTTDTQYF; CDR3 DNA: TGTGCCGGGGGACAGGGGACCACAGATACGCAGTATTTT
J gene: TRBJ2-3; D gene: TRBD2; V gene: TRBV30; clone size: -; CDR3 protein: CAWSVRGGDTDTQYF; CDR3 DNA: TGTGCCTGGAGTGTACGGGGGGGCGACACAGATACGCAGTATTTT
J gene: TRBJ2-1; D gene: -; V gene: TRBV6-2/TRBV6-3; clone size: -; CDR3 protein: CASSWTANVQFF; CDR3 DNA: TGTGCCAGCAGTTGGACTGCGAATGTACAGTTCTTC
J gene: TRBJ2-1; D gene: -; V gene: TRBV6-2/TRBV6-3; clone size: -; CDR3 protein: CASSQPHNEQIF; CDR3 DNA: TGTGCCAGCAGCCAGCCCCACAACGAGCAGATCTTC
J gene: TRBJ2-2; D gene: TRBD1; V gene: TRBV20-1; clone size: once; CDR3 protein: CSTRIRDRGHSTGELFF; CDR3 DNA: TGCAGTACTAGAATCCGGGACAGGGGGCACTCCACCGGGGAGTTGTTTTTT
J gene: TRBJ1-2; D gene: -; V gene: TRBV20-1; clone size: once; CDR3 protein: CSARDGQIYVYTF; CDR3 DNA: TGCAGTGCTAGAGATGGACAAATCTATGTCTACACCTTC
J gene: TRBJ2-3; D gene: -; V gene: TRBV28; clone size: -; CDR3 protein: CASSLQERTDTLYF; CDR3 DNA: TGTGCCAGCAGTTTACAGGAGCGCACAGATACGCTGTATTTT
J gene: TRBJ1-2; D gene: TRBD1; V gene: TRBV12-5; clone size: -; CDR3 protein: CASGYLTGGFGSSGYTF; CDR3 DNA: TGTGCTAGTGGTTATTTGACAGGGGGTTTTGGATCTAGTGGCTACACCTTC
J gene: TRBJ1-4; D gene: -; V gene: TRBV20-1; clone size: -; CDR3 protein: CSARARFGDEKLFF; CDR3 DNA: TGCAGTGCTAGAGCACGTTTTGGAGATGAAAAACTGTTTTTT
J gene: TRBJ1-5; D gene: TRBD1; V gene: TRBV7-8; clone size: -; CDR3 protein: CASSLSGQVSQLQHF; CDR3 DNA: TGTGCCAGCAGCTTAAGCGGACAGGTCTCTCAGCTCCAGCACTTT
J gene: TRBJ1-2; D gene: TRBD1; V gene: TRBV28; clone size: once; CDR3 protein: CASSSIRQGLLYGYTF; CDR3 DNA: TGTGCCAGCAGTTCGATCAGACAGGGCCTCCTTTATGGCTACACCTTC
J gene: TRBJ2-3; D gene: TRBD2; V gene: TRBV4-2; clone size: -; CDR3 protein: CAIGQDRAGEQQYF; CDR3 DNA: TGTGCCATCGGCCAAGACCGTGCGGGGGAGCAACAGTATTTT
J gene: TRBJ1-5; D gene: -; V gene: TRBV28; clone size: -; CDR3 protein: CASSRLNQPKHF; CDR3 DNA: TGTGCCAGCAGCCGACTGAATCAGCCCAAGCATTTT
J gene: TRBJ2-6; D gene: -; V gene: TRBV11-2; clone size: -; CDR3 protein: CASSHIFGVNDLTF; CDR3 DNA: TGTGCCAGCAGTCATATCTTTGGGGTCAACGACCTGACTTTC